This section outlines one T cell receptor beta chain sequence together with its context. Its specificity is unknown. Researchers used two-round multiplex PCR to amplify TCR beta CDR3 starting from genomic DNA. For every TRBV and TRBJ gene, a specific primer was used in first-round PCR. TCRdb redid the calling of the multiplex PCR reads with MiXCR, one entry per CDR3 protein. Altogether about 30,000 distinct CDR3 sequences are present, around half being singletons, with the ten largest covering 16%. This specimen belongs to a study of prognosis after radiotherapy for stage I lung cancer. Study findings and constraints: Metastatic and non-metastatic patients reportedly diverged in TRBV and TRBJ gene usage.

The CDR3 is 15 amino acids. Trimming pared 5 bases from V and 0 bases from J, leaving 11 bases between. Germline-derived CDR1 and CDR2 are MDHEN and SYDVKM. The J gene is TRBJ2-4, the V gene TRBV28; TRBD1 might be the D (5 bases). The TCR originated in a donor aged 50 or older with non-small cell lung cancer. The sequences come from PBMCs, collected before or after stereotactic body radiation therapy (not recorded which). This CDR3 reads CASSPQGEAKNIQYF. In DNA form, the CDR3 reads TGTGCCAGCAGTCCACAAGGGGAAGCCAAAAACATTCAGTACTTC.